The present T cell receptor (beta chain) was sequenced within a study of Ad26.COV2.S vaccination and SARS-CoV-2 variants. Study-level points and caveats: The analyses of TCR breadth and depth may have understated the size of total T cell responses.

Sequencing used immunoSEQ multiplex PCR; TCRdb keeps in-frame clones, though not all of them. This table holds more than 150,000 clones, around 88% found once. A note on this clone: Its specificity is unknown.

V lost 4 bases, J lost 4 bases, and 6 bases stayed unmatched. The CDR3 runs to 15 residues. The germline V gene has CDR1 LNHNV and CDR2 YYDKDF (reference sequence). The material sequenced was peripheral blood, taken after recovery from COVID-19. This TCR was recovered from a human donor who had recovered from COVID-19. J is TRBJ1-2 and V is TRBV15; 10 bases line up with TRBD1. CDR3 residues: CATSTDRGLFYGYTF. The CDR3 nucleotides read TGTGCCACCAGCACTGACAGGGGGCTATTCTATGGCTACACCTTC.